This T cell receptor beta chain was observed in a study of T cells after yellow fever vaccination (dated by TCRdb to between 2019 and 2020). For context, the study as a whole: The SMART-Seq v4 Ultra Low Input RNA kit was used to prepare libraries from fractions with low cell numbers. To follow T-cell clones before and after primary and booster YFV17D yellow fever vaccination, bulk TCR alpha and beta repertoires were sequenced over time. Two healthy male donors, one aged 18 to 30 and one aged 30 to 39 years, made up the cohort. Blood samples were taken at several timepoints before and after primary and secondary immunization, and bulk PBMC replicates and cell subsets were isolated.

In the case of this clonotype: Its antigen has not been determined. The input lacks base qualities; no much larger clone sits a single base away.

V and J are truncated by 5 bases and 4 bases respectively, leaving an intervening sequence of 17 bases. Including cysteine and phenylalanine, the CDR3 has 15 amino acids. Only the CDR3 region is kept as DNA, spanning 45 bases read in frame from base 1. Reading the germline V gene gives CDR1 SGHTA and CDR2 FQGTGA. Broad study findings and their caveats: A small share of clonotypes occurred in both CD4 and CD8 compartments, likely arising from convergent recombination. After the booster, most of the clones that had expanded following primary vaccination were detected again (around 97% of CD4 and around 88% of CD8), which suggests that memory was broadly maintained. Computational filtering was needed because FACS-sorted repertoires could contain abundant contaminating clonotypes from the bulk population. Only a couple of donors were included in the study, so the extent to which the findings can be generalized is limited. Compared with the primary T-cell response, the secondary T-cell response was faster but weaker, reaching its peak on day 5 rather than on day 15.

TCR cDNA was synthesized by 5'RACE template switching, which introduced a universal primer site and unique molecular identifiers. Priming for cDNA synthesis came from both the TCR alpha and TCR beta constant segments. Library amplification used two PCR steps, and the second PCR step added sample barcodes and sequencing adapters. Sequencing of the libraries was done on either Illumina HiSeq 2500 (2x100 bp) or NovaSeq (2x150 bp). Per the authors' processing: Reads were demultiplexed and collapsed into UMI consensus sequences with MIGEC, and V(D)J alignment was performed with MiXCR. Using edgeR on replicate PBMC samples, clonotypes were called vaccine-responding if FDR was below 0.01 and the log2 fold change was above 5 up to day 15. Each bulk clonotype received a CD4 or CD8 identity based on whether the sequenced CD4 or CD8 repertoire contained that clonotype at higher abundance. In-frame beta chains were kept once TCRdb had trimmed the public reads at Q25 with fastp and called clones with MiXCR. Under each unique CDR3 protein, matching rows form one entry showing the most common genes and DNA. The V and J calls come from TCRdb's annotation, not from the publication. The sample table lists approximately 600,000 distinct CDR3 sequences, roughly 12% of them with a count of one. The top ten hold 15% of the sample.

The intended sense of this specimen's treatment or condition label: live attenuated yellow fever vaccine strain. At every blood-draw timepoint, two biological replicates of bulk PBMCs were collected. PBMCs were isolated from peripheral blood using a standard Ficoll-Paque protocol. RNA was extracted with TriZol from bulk PBMCs, CD4 and CD8 fractions, and dextramer-positive and dextramer-negative fractions. This receptor was taken from a man aged 30 to 45 who received the YFV17D yellow fever vaccine. This receptor chain uses TRBV7-3 and TRBJ2-5; the D gene is possibly TRBD2, with 6 bases matching. Here the sequenced sample was PBMCs, taken on the day of the yellow fever booster vaccination. The nucleotide sequence reads as follows: TGTGCCAGCAGCCCAGGACTATCGGGGAGAGAGACCCAGTACTTC. Its product reads: CASSPGLSGRETQYF.